What follows are 32 T cell receptor beta chains derived from one specimen sequenced in a study of PD-1 blockade in mismatch repair-deficient tumors. Time point described: roughly ten-day in vitro stimulation with candidate neoantigen peptide 6. Their antigens are not known. Measured with immunoSEQ multiplex PCR; TCRdb has only the in-frame clones, and not every one. The sample holds roughly 14,000 clones, approximately 86% seen once. Sequencing was performed on cells cultured in vitro, taken from a patient treated with pembrolizumab. The receptors derive from an adult with mismatch repair-deficient cancer.

The gene calls are TRBV11-3 and TRBJ2-1; TRBD2 aligns across 7 bases. CDR3 length equals 15 residues. The germline V gene encodes CDR1 SGHNT and CDR2 YENEEA. Unmatched junction bases numbered 7, after V lost 4 bases and J lost 4 bases. The CDR3 region has the DNA TGTGCCAGCAGCTGGGAGCGGGACTTTTACAATGAGCAGTTCTTC. Its translation: CASSWERDFYNEQFF. Complete variable domain (other parts from reference TRBV11-3 and TRBJ2-1): EAGVVQSPRYKIIEKKQPVAFWCNPISGHNTLYWYLQNLGQGPELLIRYENEEAVDDSQLPKDRFSAERLKGVDSTLKIQPAELGDSAVYLCASSWERDFYNEQFFGPGTRLTVL.

This chain joins TRBV5-6 and TRBJ2-7; 10 nucleotides line up with TRBD2. Germline CDR1 reads SGHDT; CDR2 reads YYEEEE. Trimming cost V 0 bases and J 4 bases; bases outside gene matches: 7. This CDR3 contains 16 residues. CDR3 in DNA: TGTGCCAGCAGCTTGGGACTCGGACTAGCGGCTTACGAGCAGTACTTC. It codes for CASSLGLGLAAYEQYF. The full variable domain, with the rest looked up from reference TRBV5-6 and TRBJ2-7, is DAGVTQSPTHLIKTRGQQVTLRCSPKSGHDTVSWYQQALGQGPQFIFQYYEEEERQRGNFPDRFSGHQFPNYSSELNVNALLLGDSALYLCASSLGLGLAAYEQYFGPGTRLTVT.

This clone showed up just once. V is TRBV11-3 and J is TRBJ2-7, with TRBD2 matching 12 bases. Germline CDR1 SGHNT, CDR2 YENEEA. The CDR3 runs 17 residues. J lost 3 bases, V lost 1 base, and 7 bases had no gene match. CDR3 nucleotides: TGTGCCAGCAGCTTAGTCCCGACTAGCGGGGGAGTCTACGAGCAGTACTTC. This translates into CASSLVPTSGGVYEQYF.

The CDR3 protein is CASSLRDSGTDTQYF. The CDR3 DNA sequence: TGTGCCAGCAGTTTACGGGACAGCGGCACAGATACGCAGTATTTT. This chain connects TRBV28 to TRBJ2-3; 7 bases map to TRBD1. The CDR3 covers 15 residues. CDR1 is MDHEN and CDR2 is SYDVKM in the germline V gene. Trimming cost V 2 bases and J 1 base; bases outside gene matches: 3. Full variable domain (outside the CDR3, taken from reference TRBV28 and TRBJ2-3): DVKVTQSSRYLVKRTGEKVFLECVQDMDHENMFWYRQDPGLGLRLIYFSYDVKMKEKGDIPEGYSVSREKKERFSLILESASTNQTSMYLCASSLRDSGTDTQYFGPGTRLTVL.

The CDR3 here is CASSLATTYEQYF. CDR3 in DNA: TGTGCCAGCAGCTTAGCTACAACCTACGAGCAGTACTTC. This chain uses TRBV11-1 with TRBJ2-7; D is unresolved. Deletions cut 0 bases from V and 2 bases from J, with 5 bases between. CDR3 length: 13 amino acids. Germline V lookup: CDR1 SGHAT, CDR2 FQDESV (reference sequence).

CDR3 nucleotide sequence: TGTGCCAGCAGCGAAACAGGGACAGGGGCCAACGTCCTGACTTTC. It is translated as CASSETGTGANVLTF. The chain carries TRBV7-9 and TRBJ2-6, with D perhaps matching TRBD1 (6 bases). V lost 5 bases and J lost 4, with 12 bases in between. From germline, CDR1 is SEHNR and CDR2 FQNEAQ (reference sequence). The CDR3 loop spans 15 amino acids.

The J gene is TRBJ2-1, the V gene TRBV7-2; D is ambiguous. From germline, CDR1 is SGHTA and CDR2 FQGNSA. CDR3 length equals 16 residues. Trimming removed 7 bases at V and 4 bases at J, with 20 bases between. CDR3 in amino acids: CASTVDSSVVYNEQFF. CDR3 DNA: TGTGCCAGCACCGTCGATTCGTCCGTAGTTTACAATGAGCAGTTCTTC.

V gene TRBV6-5 combines with J gene TRBJ1-1; D uncertain. Germline values: CDR1 MNHEY, CDR2 SVGAGI. The germline V and J ends were trimmed by 4 bases and 4 bases, with 10 bases remaining between them. The CDR3 totals 13 residues. The DNA of the CDR3 is TGTGCCAGCAGTTCCTATTCTCCCACTGAAGCTTTCTTT. This gives the protein CASSSYSPTEAFF.

This chain links TRBV18 with TRBJ2-2, with D possibly TRBD2 on 6 matching bases. V was shortened by 4 bases and J by 1 base, with 10 bases between the two germline ends. This CDR3 region has 15 residues. Germline V lookup: CDR1 KGHSH, CDR2 LQKENI. As DNA, the CDR3 is TGTGCCAGCTCACAAGGTAGCGGGAACACCGGGGAGCTGTTTTTT. Translation: CASSQGSGNTGELFF.

J is TRBJ2-3 and V is TRBV11-3; 11 positions agree with TRBD2. The CDR3 covers 16 residues. Trimming took 4 bases from V and 0 from J; bases not matched to a gene: 3. Germline CDR1 and CDR2: SGHNT and YENEEA. DNA of the CDR3: TGTGCCAGCAGCTCAACTAGCGGGGGAAGCACAGATACGCAGTATTTT. It yields the protein CASSSTSGGSTDTQYF.

The chain couples TRBV27 to TRBJ1-4; D is possibly TRBD1 (6 bases). V lost 3 bases to trimming and J lost 8 bases, with 22 bases between them. Germline V lookup: CDR1 MNHEY, CDR2 SMNVEV (reference sequence). This CDR3 comprises 17 residues. The CDR3 coding sequence is TGTGCCAGCAGTTTTAATAGCTTTCCAGGGGTTGGGGAAAAACTGTTTTTT. It is translated as CASSFNSFPGVGEKLFF.

The V call is TRBV6-1, the J call TRBJ2-1; possible D gene TRBD1, 5 bases. The CDR3 has 16 amino acids. Germline CDR1 and CDR2: MNHNS and SASEGT. The germline V and J ends were trimmed by 1 base and 0 bases, with 10 bases remaining between them. The CDR3 loop reads CASSEEGWGSYNEQFF. Here the CDR3 DNA reads TGTGCCAGCAGTGAAGAGGGGTGGGGCTCCTACAATGAGCAGTTCTTC.

This chain joins TRBV9 and TRBJ1-4; D is unresolved. This CDR3 spans 15 amino acids. Germline lookup yields CDR1 SGDLS and CDR2 YYNGEE. The germline V and J ends were trimmed by 0 bases and 4 bases, with 10 bases remaining between them. The CDR3 nucleotides read TGTGCCAGCAGCGTAGGTGGAGTATTTAATGAAAAACTGTTTTTT. Translated: CASSVGGVFNEKLFF. Using reference TRBV9 and TRBJ1-4 for the parts outside the CDR3, the full variable domain is DSGVTQTPKHLITATGQRVTLRCSPRSGDLSVYWYQQSLDQGLQFLIQYYNGEERAKGNILERFSAQQFPDLHSELNLSSLELGDSALYFCASSVGGVFNEKLFFGSGTQLSVL.

This chain connects TRBV6-1 to TRBJ2-7; 7 bases map to TRBD2. J lost 6 bases, V lost 0 bases, and 8 bases had no gene match. This CDR3 region has 15 residues. In germline, CDR1 is MNHNS, CDR2 SASEGT. Here the CDR3 DNA reads TGTGCCAGCAGTGAAGCGACGGCGGGAGTCCTCGAGCAGTACTTC. This encodes CASSEATAGVLEQYF.

The chain joins TRBV5-6 to TRBJ2-1; TRBD2 is a possible D gene (6 bases). This CDR3 region has 11 residues. The V gene lost 2 bases and the J gene lost 12 bases, with 9 bases spanning the gap. The germline gives CDR1 SGHDT, CDR2 YYEEEE. CDR3 DNA: TGTGCCAGCAGCTTTGGAGCGGGGCAGTTCTTC. Translated, it gives CASSFGAGQFF.

V usage is TRBV2 and J usage is TRBJ2-7; 7 bases fit TRBD1. Germline values: CDR1 SNHLY, CDR2 FYNNEI. This CDR3 region has 15 residues. The V gene end was trimmed by 5 bases and the J gene end by 3 bases; junction bases not matched to a gene: 10. CDR3 loop: CASSQERGQNYEQYF. The CDR3 DNA sequence: TGTGCCAGCAGTCAAGAGAGGGGACAGAACTACGAGCAGTACTTC.

The chain has TRBV28 and TRBJ1-2, with 8 bases that match TRBD1. CDR3 length equals 11 residues. Germline trimming cut 4 bases from V and 8 bases from J; bases unmatched to any gene: 0. CDR1 and CDR2 (germline): MDHEN, SYDVKM. CDR3 amino acids: CASSSGGGYTF. In DNA form, the CDR3 reads TGTGCCAGCAGTTCAGGGGGCGGCTACACCTTC.

The chain couples TRBV7-2 to TRBJ2-1, with 9 bases that match TRBD2. This CDR3 contains 14 residues. With 3 bases clipped from V and 7 bases from J, the junction kept 4 bases outside the gene matches. Germline values: CDR1 SGHTA, CDR2 FQGNSA. The CDR3 is CASSFQLAGNEQFF. The CDR3 nucleotides read TGTGCCAGCAGCTTTCAGCTAGCGGGGAATGAGCAGTTCTTC. Drawing the rest from reference TRBV7-2 and TRBJ2-1, the complete variable domain is GAGVSQSPSNKVTEKGKDVELRCDPISGHTALYWYRQSLGQGLEFLIYFQGNSAPDKSGLPSDRFSAERTGGSVSTLTIQRTQQEDSAVYLCASSFQLAGNEQFFGPGTRLTVL.

J is TRBJ1-2 and V is TRBV7-2, with 8 positions matching TRBD1. V lost 4 bases to trimming and J lost 3 bases; unmatched junction nucleotides: 7. This CDR3 contains 15 residues. Germline CDR1 reads SGHTA; CDR2 reads FQGNSA. In nucleotides, the CDR3 is TGTGCCAGCAGCTCCGGAGGACAGGGAGACTATGGCTACACCTTC. This translates into CASSSGGQGDYGYTF.

The chain uses TRBV7-8 and TRBJ2-5; possible D gene TRBD2, 5 bases. The CDR3 length is 16 residues. Trimming removed 2 bases at V and 2 bases at J, with 15 bases between. Germline CDR1 SGHVS, CDR2 FQNEAQ. CDR3 sequence: CASSLSVWRKQETQYF. The CDR3 bases are TGTGCCAGCAGCTTATCCGTGTGGAGGAAACAAGAGACCCAGTACTTC. The entire variable domain, with the rest obtained from reference TRBV7-8 and TRBJ2-5, is as follows: GAGVSQSPRYKVAKRGQDVALRCDPISGHVSLFWYQQALGQGPEFLTYFQNEAQLDKSGLPSDRFFAERPEGSVSTLKIQRTQQEDSAVYLCASSLSVWRKQETQYFGPGTRLLVL.

V usage is TRBV6-6 and J usage is TRBJ1-1; a weak D match, TRBD1 (5 bases). The CDR3 length is 13 residues. V lost 4 bases and J 2 bases, leaving 8 bases between the germline ends. Germline loops: CDR1 MNHNY, CDR2 SVGAGI (reference sequence). This chain's CDR3 is CASSSQVNTEAFF. The CDR3 nucleotides are TGTGCCAGCAGTTCACAGGTAAACACTGAAGCTTTCTTT.

The chain joins TRBV6-6 to TRBJ2-1; the D is unclear. V was trimmed by 7 bases and J by 10 bases, leaving 14 bases between them. The germline gives CDR1 MNHNY, CDR2 SVGAGI (reference sequence). The CDR3 extends over 12 amino acids. CDR3 in amino acids: CASTLWGREQFF. The DNA for the CDR3 is TGTGCCAGCACCCTGTGGGGTAGGGAGCAGTTCTTC.

V is TRBV9 and J is TRBJ1-3; no reliable D call. V was trimmed by 0 bases and J by 2 bases, leaving 12 bases between them. There are 16 residues in the CDR3. Germline-derived CDR1 and CDR2 are SGDLS and YYNGEE. The CDR3 DNA reads TGTGCCAGCAGCGTAGATGGGCGGGTGGCTGGAAACACCATATATTTT. It is translated as CASSVDGRVAGNTIYF. Full variable domain (missing parts from reference TRBV9 and TRBJ1-3): DSGVTQTPKHLITATGQRVTLRCSPRSGDLSVYWYQQSLDQGLQFLIQYYNGEERAKGNILERFSAQQFPDLHSELNLSSLELGDSALYFCASSVDGRVAGNTIYFGEGSWLTVV.

The chain recombines TRBV28 with TRBJ1-1, with 8 bases aligning to TRBD1. The V and J ends lost 7 bases and 0 bases, in that order; junction bases with no gene match: 7. Germline assignment: CDR1 MDHEN and CDR2 SYDVKM. CDR3 size: 15 residues. CDR3 region: CASTGNRGMNTEAFF. CDR3 bases: TGTGCCAGCACTGGTAACAGGGGGATGAACACTGAAGCTTTCTTT.

The V gene is TRBV6-5, the J gene TRBJ2-7; 11 bases are shared with TRBD2. The germline gives CDR1 MNHEY, CDR2 SVGAGI. The CDR3 contains 15 residues. V lost 6 bases, J lost 0 bases, and 4 bases stayed unmatched. The CDR3 coding sequence is TGTGCCAGCAGACTAGCGGGAGCTGCCTCCTACGAGCAGTACTTC. Amino acids: CASRLAGAASYEQYF.

This clone occurred once. V is TRBV7-9 and J is TRBJ1-4, with D perhaps TRBD1 (5 bases). Germline CDR1 is SEHNR and CDR2 is FQNEAQ (reference sequence). V lost 1 base and J lost 8, with 11 bases in between. The CDR3 is made up of 14 amino acids. This CDR3 reads CASSLVGGGEKLFF. The CDR3 DNA sequence: TGTGCCAGCAGCTTAGTGGGCGGGGGAGAAAAACTGTTTTTT.

The chain is built from TRBV5-4 and TRBJ1-1; D is ambiguous. The CDR3 extends over 12 amino acids. V was shortened by 2 bases and J by 3 bases, with 5 bases between the two germline ends. CDR1 is SGHNT and CDR2 is YYREEE in the germline V gene (reference sequence). CDR3 residues: CASSLRDTEAFF. Here the CDR3 DNA reads TGTGCCAGCAGCTTAAGGGACACTGAAGCTTTCTTT.

This sequence joins TRBV7-8 and TRBJ2-7; the D is unclear. CDR3 length: 15 amino acids. Germline-derived CDR1 and CDR2 are SGHVS and FQNEAQ. V lost 5 bases, J lost 4 bases, and 18 bases lay in between. In DNA, the CDR3 is TGTGCCAGCAGCCCGCATAGGGCGGCCTTGTACGAGCAGTACTTC. Protein product: CASSPHRAALYEQYF. Combining the CDR3 with reference TRBV7-8 and TRBJ2-7 gives the whole variable domain GAGVSQSPRYKVAKRGQDVALRCDPISGHVSLFWYQQALGQGPEFLTYFQNEAQLDKSGLPSDRFFAERPEGSVSTLKIQRTQQEDSAVYLCASSPHRAALYEQYFGPGTRLTVT.

The genes are TRBV10-3 and TRBJ2-1; TRBD2 agrees at 7 bases. CDR1 and CDR2 (germline): ENHRY, SYGVKD. Trimming removed 4 bases from V and 3 bases from J; junction bases left unmatched: 3. There are 14 residues in the CDR3. In nucleotides, the CDR3 is TGTGCCATCAGTGGGGCGGGAGACTACAATGAGCAGTTCTTC. Protein sequence: CAISGAGDYNEQFF.

CDR3 bases: TGTGCCAGCAGTCCGGGGGGCGGCAATCAGCCCCAGCATTTT. Amino acid sequence: CASSPGGGNQPQHF. This chain links TRBV6-6 with TRBJ1-5; possibly TRBD1 for D (6 bases). This CDR3 spans 14 amino acids. Germline-derived CDR1 and CDR2 are MNHNY and SVGAGI (reference sequence). Trimming shortened V by 5 bases and J by 2 bases, and 10 bases separated the two germline ends.

V usage is TRBV4-1 and J usage is TRBJ1-1; D is perhaps TRBD1 (5 bases). Germline V gene lookup returns CDR1 MGHRA and CDR2 YSYEKL. This CDR3 is 12 amino acids long. Trimming pared 0 bases from V and 7 bases from J, leaving 6 bases between. The CDR3 here is CASSQEGGEAFF. The DNA of the CDR3 is TGCGCCAGCAGCCAAGAGGGGGGTGAAGCTTTCTTT.

This chain connects TRBV7-9 to TRBJ2-1; D is perhaps TRBD1 or TRBD2 (6 bases each). This CDR3 has 15 amino acids. Trimming shortened V by 5 bases and J by 3 bases, and 14 bases separated the two germline ends. Germline loops: CDR1 SEHNR, CDR2 FQNEAQ (reference sequence). The CDR3 here is CASSPLGGGYNEQFF. CDR3 coding DNA: TGTGCCAGCAGCCCCCTTGGAGGGGGCTACAATGAGCAGTTCTTC.